Listed below are T cell receptor beta chains from one sample, sequenced in a study of cytomegalovirus exposure and HLA in healthy donors. Assay: immunoSEQ multiplex PCR; the TCRdb copy retains only in-frame clones and omits some. The sample consists of 140,000 or so clones, around four fifths of them appearing once. The source material was PBMCs. Source of these receptors: a woman aged 55-69 years in good health and CMV-seropositive. Both conserved end residues are part of each CDR3. D genes are given only for firm matches. Clone size, where shown, is once, few, many, or a class for clones that have expanded.

>NA|TRBV10-3|TRBJ1-4|NA
TGTGCCATCAGTGGGGAAGGGGCCAATGAAAAACTGTTTTTT
CAISGEGANEKLFF
>NA|TRBV6-1|TRBJ1-1|once
TGTGCCAGCAGTGAAACACAGGGCCCCACTGAAGCTTTCTTT
CASSETQGPTEAFF
>NA|TRBV5-1|TRBJ1-1|NA
TGCGCCAGCAGCTTTACAGAGCACACTGAAGCTTTCTTT
CASSFTEHTEAFF
>TRBD2|TRBV7-3|TRBJ2-7|NA
TGTGCCAGCAGCCCCCGGGGGGGAGTGGGGGAGCAGTACTTC
CASSPRGGVGEQYF
>TRBD1|TRBV7-2|TRBJ2-5|NA
TGTGCCAGCAGCTTAGACAGGGGGCAGACCCAGTACTTC
CASSLDRGQTQYF
>NA|TRBV5-4|TRBJ2-2|NA
TGTGCCAGCAGCCCCTACCCTGACACCGGGGAGCTGTTTTTT
CASSPYPDTGELFF
>NA|TRBV5-1|TRBJ1-1|NA
TGCGCCAGCAGCTTGGCAGGGGCAGGGACTGAAGCTTTCTTT
CASSLAGAGTEAFF
>TRBD2|TRBV5-1|TRBJ2-1|NA
TGCGCCAGCAGCTTGGCCCCAGCGGGAGACAATGAGCAGTTCTTC
CASSLAPAGDNEQFF
>NA|TRBV19|TRBJ1-2|NA
TGTGCCAGTAGGCCGGGGATGACAGGATATGGCTACACCTTC
CASRPGMTGYGYTF
>TRBD2|TRBV5-8|TRBJ2-1|NA
TGTGCCAGCAGCCTCGGACTAGCGGGAACTTTGTTCAATGAGCAGTTCTTC
CASSLGLAGTLFNEQFF
>TRBD1|TRBV5-4|TRBJ1-1|NA
TGTGCCAGCAGCCATGACAGGGGACAGGGAGCTTTCTTT
CASSHDRGQGAFF
>NA|TRBV6-5|TRBJ1-5|NA
TGTGCCAGCAGTTACTCGCGGGACAATCAGCCCCAGCATTTT
CASSYSRDNQPQHF
>NA|TRBV29-1|TRBJ2-1|NA
TGCAGCGTTACCTACGATGGACTAGAGCAGTTCTTC
CSVTYDGLEQFF
>NA|TRBV7-8|TRBJ2-7|once
TGTGCCAGCGTTCGGGGACTCCTATACGAGCAGTACTTC
CASVRGLLYEQYF
>NA|TRBV7-2|TRBJ2-5|NA
TGTGCCAGCAGCTTCCCTAGCTGGGAGACCCAGTACTTC
CASSFPSWETQYF
>TRBD1|TRBV7-2|TRBJ1-2|NA
TGTGCCAGCAGCCCTACTTATAACAGGGGAGGCTACACCTTC
CASSPTYNRGGYTF
>NA|TRBV7-9|TRBJ2-3|NA
TGTGCCAGCAGCTTCCTTTTGACAGCTCGCACAGATACGCAGTATTTT
CASSFLLTARTDTQYF
>NA|TRBV21-1|TRBJ1-4|NA
TGTGCCAGCAACCCGGACAGGGCGACTAATGAAAAACTGTTTTTT
CASNPDRATNEKLFF
>NA|TRBV7-2|TRBJ1-2|once
TGTGCCAGCAGCCAGATATTAACTAACTATGGCTACACCTTC
CASSQILTNYGYTF
>NA|TRBV29-1|TRBJ2-1|NA
TGCAGCGCTTGGGGGGGGGCGATATCCTACAATGAGCAGTTCTTC
CSAWGGAISYNEQFF
>TRBD1|TRBV2|TRBJ1-5|NA
TGTGCCAGCAGTGTGCAGACAGGGGTGGGTCAGCCCCAGCATTTT
CASSVQTGVGQPQHF
>TRBD1|TRBV5-1|TRBJ1-2|NA
TGCGCCAGCAGCTCCGGACAGGGTAGGGGCTATGGCTACACCTTC
CASSSGQGRGYGYTF
>NA|TRBV6-6|TRBJ2-4|NA
TGTGCCAGCAGTTACAAGGGGCCGAAAAACATTCAGTACTTC
CASSYKGPKNIQYF
>NA|TRBV10-3|TRBJ1-1|NA
TGTGCCATCAGTTCTAGGACAGCTAACACTGAAGCTTTCTTT
CAISSRTANTEAFF
>TRBD2|TRBV9|TRBJ2-5|NA
TGTGCCAGCAGCGTAGACGGGAGGAGGGCCCAGTACTTC
CASSVDGRRAQYF
>NA|TRBV4-3|TRBJ1-2|NA
TGCGCCAGCAGCCAAGATCCGGGGGGGGTTAGTTATGGCTACACCTTC
CASSQDPGGVSYGYTF
>NA|TRBV6-1|TRBJ1-5|NA
TGTGCCAGCAGCCTAAGGGAGGGAGAGCAGCCCCAGCATTTT
CASSLREGEQPQHF
>NA|TRBV10-1|TRBJ1-4|NA
TGCGCCAGCAAAGGGGATGAAAAACTGTTTTTT
CASKGDEKLFF
>NA|TRBV18|TRBJ1-5|NA
TGTGCCAGCTCACCGGGCCTAAATCAGCCCCAGCATTTT
CASSPGLNQPQHF
>NA|TRBV28|TRBJ2-2|NA
TGTGCCAGCAGGTCCCTCGGGGAGTTGTTTTTT
CASRSLGELFF
>TRBD1|TRBV7-7|TRBJ2-1|once
TGTGCTAGCAGCTTAGCACCTCCGGGACAGGGGGGTAATGAGCAGTTCTTC
CASSLAPPGQGGNEQFF
>NA|TRBV7-3|TRBJ2-1|NA
TGTGCCAGCAGCTTCGGAGGCTACAATGAGCAGTTCTTC
CASSFGGYNEQFF
>NA|TRBV5-5|TRBJ1-2|NA
TGTGCCAGCAGCCGGGGGGAGCAAACCACCTATGGCTACACCTTC
CASSRGEQTTYGYTF
>TRBD1|TRBV6-1|TRBJ1-5|NA
TGTGCCAGCAGTGGACAGGGAAGGGGCAATCAGCCCCAGCATTTT
CASSGQGRGNQPQHF
>NA|TRBV7-9|TRBJ2-7|NA
TGTGCCAGCAGCCCCCCTTCGGGTTGGGAGGAGCAGTACTTC
CASSPPSGWEEQYF
>NA|TRBV19|TRBJ1-5|NA
TGTGCCAGTAGTATAGAGGGGGGGAGGCAGCCCCAGCATTTT
CASSIEGGRQPQHF
>TRBD1|TRBV7-2|TRBJ1-1|NA
TGTGCCAGCTGGGACAGGGCGATTGTCACTGAAGCTTTCTTT
CASWDRAIVTEAFF
>NA|TRBV20-1|TRBJ2-5|NA
TGCAGTGCTGACAGAGAAGAGACCCAGTACTTC
CSADREETQYF
>NA|TRBV28|TRBJ2-1|NA
TGTGCCAGCAGTTTTTTTGGGGGAGGCAATGAGCAGTTCTTC
CASSFFGGGNEQFF
>TRBD2|TRBV23-1|TRBJ2-3|NA
TGCGCCAGCAGTCAATCCCGTTCTCGGAGGGGCGATGGCGGGAGGGGGTGCACAGATACGCAGTATTTT
CASSQSRSRRGDGGRGCTDTQYF
>TRBD1|TRBV13|TRBJ2-3|NA
TGTGCCAGCGATCGGCGGACAGGGGGAATAGATACGCAGTATTTT
CASDRRTGGIDTQYF